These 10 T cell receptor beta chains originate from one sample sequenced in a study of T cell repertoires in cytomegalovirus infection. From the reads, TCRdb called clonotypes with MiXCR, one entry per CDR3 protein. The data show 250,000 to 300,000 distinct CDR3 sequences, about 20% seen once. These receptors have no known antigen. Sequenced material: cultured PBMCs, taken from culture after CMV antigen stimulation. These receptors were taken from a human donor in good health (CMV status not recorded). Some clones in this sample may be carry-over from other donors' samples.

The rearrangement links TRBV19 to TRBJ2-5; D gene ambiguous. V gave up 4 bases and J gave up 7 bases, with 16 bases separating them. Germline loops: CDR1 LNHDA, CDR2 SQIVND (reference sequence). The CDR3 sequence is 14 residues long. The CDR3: CASSNTEVPGTQYF. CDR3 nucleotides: TGTGCCAGTAGTAATACAGAAGTTCCGGGGACCCAGTACTTC.

The CDR3 region is CASSSPNLGSYTF. The CDR3 region has the DNA TGTGCCAGCAGTTCACCGAACCTAGGGTCCTACACCTTC. The chain has TRBV27 and TRBJ1-2; D is unresolved. Germline-derived CDR1 and CDR2 are MNHEY and SMNVEV (reference sequence). Trimming took off 4 bases at V and 10 bases at J, with 16 bases between the two ends. The CDR3 covers 13 residues.

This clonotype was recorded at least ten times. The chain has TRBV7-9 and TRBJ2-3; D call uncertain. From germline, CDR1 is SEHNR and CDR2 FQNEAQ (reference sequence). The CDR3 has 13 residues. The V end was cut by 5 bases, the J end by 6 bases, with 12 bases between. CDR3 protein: CASSPKGGDTQYF. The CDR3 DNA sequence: TGTGCCAGCAGCCCTAAGGGTGGCGATACGCAGTATTTT.

The CDR3 nucleotides read TGTGCCAGCAGTCGGACTAGTTCGTCTTTCTGGTCTCGGGAGCAGTACTTC. Encoded protein: CASSRTSSSFWSREQYF. This chain connects TRBV6-1 to TRBJ2-7; 7 nucleotides line up with TRBD2. The CDR3 is made up of 17 amino acids. Losses at the gene ends were 5 bases for V and 7 bases for J; bases not matched to a gene: 20. Germline CDR1 MNHNS, CDR2 SASEGT.

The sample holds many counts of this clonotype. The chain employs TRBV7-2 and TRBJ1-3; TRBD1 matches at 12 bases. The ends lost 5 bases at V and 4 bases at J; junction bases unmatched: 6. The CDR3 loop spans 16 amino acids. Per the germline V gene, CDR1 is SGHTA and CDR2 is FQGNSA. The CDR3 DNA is TGTGCCAGCAGCGGGGGACAGGGGGCTTCAGGAAACACCATATATTTT. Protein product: CASSGGQGASGNTIYF. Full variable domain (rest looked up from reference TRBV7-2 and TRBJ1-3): GAGVSQSPSNKVTEKGKDVELRCDPISGHTALYWYRQSLGQGLEFLIYFQGNSAPDKSGLPSDRFSAERTGGSVSTLTIQRTQQEDSAVYLCASSGGQGASGNTIYFGEGSWLTVV.

The CDR3 nucleotides are TGCAGTGCTAGTGTTTACCAAGAGACCCAGTACTTC. Its protein is CSASVYQETQYF. This sequence joins TRBV20-1 and TRBJ2-5, with unresolved D. CDR3 length: 12 amino acids. Per germline, CDR1 DFQATT and CDR2 SNEGSKA (reference sequence). V was cut by 3 bases and J by 0 bases, with 5 bases left in between.

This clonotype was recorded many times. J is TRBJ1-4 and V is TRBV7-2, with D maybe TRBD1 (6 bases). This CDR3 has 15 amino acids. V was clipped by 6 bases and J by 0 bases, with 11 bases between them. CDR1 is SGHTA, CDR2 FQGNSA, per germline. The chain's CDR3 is CASSLRQATNEKLFF. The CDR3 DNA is TGTGCCAGCAGTCTACGACAGGCAACTAATGAAAAACTGTTTTTT.

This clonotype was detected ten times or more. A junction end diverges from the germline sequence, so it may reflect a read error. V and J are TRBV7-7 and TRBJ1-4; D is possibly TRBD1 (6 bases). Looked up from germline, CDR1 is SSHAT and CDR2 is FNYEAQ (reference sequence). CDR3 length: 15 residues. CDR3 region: CASSPAGMGAGELFF. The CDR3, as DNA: TGTGCTAGCAGCCCGGCAGGGATGGGGGCTGGGGAACTGTTTTTT.

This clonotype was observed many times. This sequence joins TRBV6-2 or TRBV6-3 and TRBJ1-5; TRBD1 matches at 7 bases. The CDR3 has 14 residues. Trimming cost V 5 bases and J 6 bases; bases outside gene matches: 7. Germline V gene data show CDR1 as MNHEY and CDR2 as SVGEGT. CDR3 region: CASSGRQGRQPQHF. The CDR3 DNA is TGTGCCAGCAGTGGGAGACAGGGACGTCAGCCCCAGCATTTT.

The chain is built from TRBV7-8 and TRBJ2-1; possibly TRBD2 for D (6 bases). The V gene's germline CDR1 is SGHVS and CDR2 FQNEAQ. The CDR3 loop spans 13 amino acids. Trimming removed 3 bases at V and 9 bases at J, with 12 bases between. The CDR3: CASSFPLAGEQFF. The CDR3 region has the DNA TGTGCCAGCAGCTTTCCACTAGCCGGTGAGCAGTTCTTC.